This TCR beta chain was identified in a study of T cell repertoires in cytomegalovirus infection. This CDR3 comprises 13 residues. Trimming removed 3 bases from V and 7 bases from J, with 9 bases in between. Study-wide findings and caveats: Across the ex vivo response, the dominant clonotypes were HLA-C-restricted CMV-specific TCR beta clonotypes.

TCRdb re-derived calls from the reads in MiXCR, one entry per CDR3 protein. Altogether 200,000 to 300,000 distinct CDR3 sequences are present, roughly 9% being singletons, with the ten largest covering less than 15%. This clonotype showed up just a few times. Its target is unknown. The chain links TRBV12-3 or TRBV12-4 to TRBJ2-2; D is uncertain. Sample: PBMCs. This receptor was obtained from a human donor in good health (CMV status not recorded). Some clones in this sample may be carry-over from other donors' samples. In DNA, the CDR3 is TGTGCCAGCAGTTTCAATATGGGCGGGGAGCTGTTTTTT. This gives the protein CASSFNMGGELFF.